A single sample is the source of the 11 T cell receptor beta chains below, sequenced in a study of blood T cell repertoires in COVID-19. Assay: immunoSEQ multiplex PCR; the TCRdb copy retains only in-frame clones and omits some. The repertoire holds some 240,000 clones, with 92% as singletons. The sequenced sample was peripheral blood. These receptors were obtained from a man between 60 and 70 years old with COVID-19, enrolled during active disease.

The V call is TRBV11-2, the J call TRBJ1-1, with 9 bases matching TRBD1. This CDR3 contains 14 residues. Per germline, CDR1 SGHAT and CDR2 FQNNGV. J was trimmed by 4 bases and V by 4 bases; bases with no gene match: 4. The CDR3 sequence: CASSSDRGATEAFF. CDR3 bases: TGTGCCAGCAGCTCGGACAGGGGTGCCACTGAAGCTTTCTTT.

The chain uses TRBV4-1 and TRBJ1-4; perhaps TRBD1 as D (5 bases). The CDR3 has 15 amino acids. CDR1 and CDR2 from the germline V gene are MGHRA and YSYEKL. Trimming removed 0 bases from V and 3 bases from J, with 8 bases in between. For the CDR3, the DNA is TGCGCCAGCAGCCAAGAGCAGGGCTCTAATGAAAAACTGTTTTTT. Translating it yields CASSQEQGSNEKLFF.

Written as DNA, the CDR3 is TGTGCCAGCAGCTTAAAACGGGGGGGCCCTGACGAGCAGTACTTC. Protein product: CASSLKRGGPDEQYF. V gene TRBV7-9 combines with J gene TRBJ2-7, with 8 positions matching TRBD2. Germline assignment: CDR1 SEHNR and CDR2 FQNEAQ (reference sequence). The CDR3 covers 15 residues. The J segment lost 5 bases and the V segment lost 2 bases, leaving 8 bases of the junction unmatched.

The chain is built from TRBV19 and TRBJ2-7; 10 positions agree with TRBD1. CDR3 length equals 15 residues. In germline, CDR1 is LNHDA, CDR2 SQIVND (reference sequence). J was trimmed by 2 bases and V by 6 bases; bases with no gene match: 7. CDR3 protein: CASRGGQGGPYEQYF. The CDR3, as DNA: TGTGCCAGTAGAGGTGGACAGGGGGGCCCCTACGAGCAGTACTTC.

This clone was counted between two and nine times. The chain combines TRBV7-8 with TRBJ2-2; TRBD2 matches at 8 bases. This CDR3 has 17 amino acids. V dropped 5 bases and J dropped 0; count of bases not matched to a gene: 8. Germline values: CDR1 SGHVS, CDR2 FQNEAQ. The CDR3 DNA follows: TGTGCCAGCAGCCCGCCACGCGGGGGGACGAACACCGGGGAGCTGTTTTTT. It encodes CASSPPRGGTNTGELFF.

The CDR3 here is CASSQATGELFF. CDR3 sequence (DNA): TGTGCCAGCAGCCAGGCCACCGGGGAGCTGTTTTTT. This rearrangement joins TRBV12-3 or TRBV12-4 to TRBJ2-2; the D is unclear. The CDR3 is 12 residues long. V was trimmed by 6 bases and J by 4 bases, leaving 6 bases between them.

The V and J genes are TRBV4-1 and TRBJ2-5; 10 nucleotides agree with TRBD1. With 0 bases clipped from V and 2 bases from J, the junction kept 9 bases outside the gene matches. The CDR3 sequence is 18 residues long. From germline, CDR1 is MGHRA and CDR2 YSYEKL. The CDR3 protein is CASSQDRGGQGMQETQYF. The CDR3 coding sequence is TGCGCCAGCAGCCAAGATCGGGGGGGACAGGGGATGCAAGAGACCCAGTACTTC.

J is TRBJ1-5 and V is TRBV20-1; D may be TRBD1 (5 bases). The CDR3 extends over 15 amino acids. V lost 3 bases, J lost 1 base, and 13 bases lay in between. CDR1 and CDR2 from the germline V gene are DFQATT and SNEGSKA (reference sequence). The CDR3 bases are TGCAGTGCTAGTAATAGGGGAGGAAGCAATCAGCCCCAGCATTTT. Translation gives CSASNRGGSNQPQHF.

The chain couples TRBV10-3 to TRBJ1-1; possible D gene TRBD1, 5 bases. Germline CDR1 is ENHRY and CDR2 is SYGVKD. V lost 3 bases to trimming and J lost 7 bases, with 15 bases between them. The CDR3 is 14 residues long. The CDR3 loop reads CAISEGGVDLEAFF. As DNA, the CDR3 is TGTGCCATCAGTGAAGGAGGGGTGGACCTTGAAGCTTTCTTT.

The chain has TRBV28 and TRBJ1-5; D is uncertain. The CDR3 extends over 15 amino acids. Germline assignment: CDR1 MDHEN and CDR2 SYDVKM. V gave up 8 bases and J gave up 2 bases, with 16 bases separating them. The CDR3 is CASAGFGEGNQPQHF. CDR3 in DNA: TGTGCCAGCGCGGGGTTCGGAGAGGGCAATCAGCCCCAGCATTTT.

V is TRBV19 and J is TRBJ1-6, with 7 bases lining up with TRBD1. CDR1 is LNHDA, CDR2 SQIVND, per germline (reference sequence). The J segment lost 7 bases and the V segment lost 3 bases, leaving 3 bases of the junction unmatched. The CDR3 covers 14 residues. In DNA form, the CDR3 reads TGTGCCAGTAGTATGCAGGGGGAAAATTCACCCCTCCACTTT. Its protein product is CASSMQGENSPLHF. Combining the CDR3 with reference TRBV19 and TRBJ1-6 gives the whole variable domain DGGITQSPKYLFRKEGQNVTLSCEQNLNHDAMYWYRQDPGQGLRLIYYSQIVNDFQKGDIAEGYSVSREKKESFPLTVTSAQKNPTAFYLCASSMQGENSPLHFGNGTRLTVT.